The 23 T cell receptor beta chains below were found in one sample sequenced in a study of cytotoxic CD8 clonotypes in ibrutinib-treated CLL. Here immunoSEQ multiplex PCR was the method, and the copy in TCRdb shows in-frame clones only, minus some. Of approximately 210,000 clones listed, over 60% were seen once; the top ten hold about an eighth. Sample: PBMCs, taken after 24 months of ibrutinib treatment. These receptors came from a human donor with chronic lymphocytic leukemia.

There are a few counts of this clone. The chain links TRBV9 to TRBJ2-6; D remains unclear. CDR3 length equals 14 residues. V was clipped by 2 bases and J by 0 bases, with 3 bases between them. Germline V gene sequence: CDR1 SGDLS, CDR2 YYNGEE. The CDR3 DNA follows: TGTGCCAGCAGCGTCAACTCTGGGGCCAACGTCCTGACTTTC. Translation: CASSVNSGANVLTF. The whole variable domain, filled in from reference TRBV9 and TRBJ2-6, reads DSGVTQTPKHLITATGQRVTLRCSPRSGDLSVYWYQQSLDQGLQFLIQYYNGEERAKGNILERFSAQQFPDLHSELNLSSLELGDSALYFCASSVNSGANVLTFGAGSRLTVL.

This sequence joins TRBV5-1 and TRBJ2-7; 8 nucleotides match TRBD1. The CDR3 loop spans 14 amino acids. Germline V CDR1 and CDR2: SGHRS, YFSETQ. Trimming took 2 bases from V and 2 from J; bases not matched to a gene: 3. Here the CDR3 DNA reads TGCGCCAGCAGCTTTGCGGACAGGGCCTACGAGCAGTACTTC. Its translation is CASSFADRAYEQYF.

The chain uses TRBV4-1 and TRBJ2-7; possible D gene TRBD1, 5 bases. With 1 base removed from V and 4 bases from J, the gap between germline ends came to 14 bases. In germline, CDR1 is MGHRA, CDR2 YSYEKL. This CDR3 region has 15 residues. As DNA, the CDR3 is TGCGCCAGCAGCCAAGTTATCCGCAGGGAATACGAGCAGTACTTC. Residues: CASSQVIRREYEQYF.

This rearrangement joins TRBV4-2 to TRBJ2-6, with a tentative D call TRBD1 (5 bases). Trimming left V 1 base short and J 2 bases short, with 6 bases between. CDR3 length: 15 residues. Germline loops: CDR1 LGHNA, CDR2 YNFKEQ. The CDR3 nucleotides are TGTGCCAGCAGCCAAGCAGGGACTGGGGCCAACGTCCTGACTTTC. The encoded protein is CASSQAGTGANVLTF.

The chain combines TRBV2 with TRBJ2-5, with no clear D. The V and J ends lost 4 bases and 5 bases respectively, with 8 bases between them. Germline CDR1 SNHLY, CDR2 FYNNEI. The CDR3 sequence is 12 residues long. DNA of the CDR3: TGTGCCAGCAGTGGAATAGGGGAGACCCAGTACTTC. It specifies CASSGIGETQYF.

This clone was recorded only once. The rearrangement links TRBV25-1 to TRBJ1-5, with TRBD1 identical over 8 bases. The germline CDR1 and CDR2 sequences are MGHDK and SYGVNS. The length of the CDR3 is 15 residues. The J segment lost 7 bases and the V segment lost 6 bases, leaving 11 bases of the junction unmatched. CDR3 sequence (DNA): TGTGCCAGCAGCGAGTCGCCCTCAGGGGGCCAGCCCCAGCATTTT. Translating it yields CASSESPSGGQPQHF.

V gene TRBV4-2 combines with J gene TRBJ1-1, with a possible D match to TRBD1 (5 bases). This CDR3 contains 14 residues. Germline V gives CDR1 LGHNA, CDR2 YNFKEQ. The V gene lost 2 bases and the J gene lost 5 bases, with 12 bases spanning the gap. In nucleotides, the CDR3 is TGTGCCAGCAGCCAACTGAGGGGAGGAACTGAAGCTTTCTTT. This gives the protein CASSQLRGGTEAFF.

The V gene is TRBV6-5, the J gene TRBJ2-7, with 11 positions matching TRBD1. Germline V lookup: CDR1 MNHEY, CDR2 SVGAGI. The CDR3 runs to 15 residues. Trimming cost V 5 bases and J 4 bases; bases outside gene matches: 7. The CDR3, as DNA: TGTGCCAGCAGTCCTGGGACAGGGGGGCGTTACGAGCAGTACTTC. This encodes CASSPGTGGRYEQYF.

V usage is TRBV10-3 and J usage is TRBJ2-7; 15 positions agree with TRBD2. Germline CDR1 reads ENHRY; CDR2 reads SYGVKD. J was trimmed by 7 bases and V by 8 bases; bases with no gene match: 12. The CDR3 is 16 residues long. CDR3 bases: TGTGCCATCGGGTATCCCGGACTAGCGGGAGGGAGGGAGCAGTACTTC. It is translated as CAIGYPGLAGGREQYF.

The rearrangement joins TRBV9 to TRBJ2-1; no definite D call. Germline V gene lookup returns CDR1 SGDLS and CDR2 YYNGEE. The CDR3 runs to 18 residues. V was pared by 2 bases and J by 0 bases, with 18 bases between. The CDR3 DNA reads as TGTGCCAGCAGCGTGGGGTCGGGCAGCTTGAGCTCCTACAATGAGCAGTTCTTC. Its protein product is CASSVGSGSLSSYNEQFF.

J is TRBJ2-1 and V is TRBV5-4, with unresolved D. V was clipped by 5 bases and J by 7 bases, with 13 bases between them. Germline-derived CDR1 and CDR2 are SGHNT and YYREEE (reference sequence). The CDR3 is 13 amino acids. The CDR3 loop reads CASRPGTSNEQFF. In DNA, the CDR3 is TGTGCCAGCAGACCTGGAACTTCGAATGAGCAGTTCTTC.

CDR3 sequence: CASSLPNDRNNGYTF. The CDR3 DNA sequence: TGTGCCAGCAGCTTACCGAATGACAGAAACAATGGCTACACCTTC. V and J are TRBV7-9 and TRBJ1-2; tentatively, D is TRBD1 (5 bases). Germline V gene data show CDR1 as SEHNR and CDR2 as FQNEAQ (reference sequence). This CDR3 has 15 amino acids. The V end was cut by 2 bases, the J end by 6 bases, with 16 bases between.

Written as DNA, the CDR3 is TGTGCCAGCAGTCAGCTACGGGACAGGGGATCTAATGAAAAACTGTTTTTT. It translates to CASSQLRDRGSNEKLFF. The chain is built from TRBV5-4 and TRBJ1-4; 10 bases match TRBD1. The trim removed 5 bases at V and 3 bases at J, leaving 10 bases unmatched. The CDR3 is 17 residues long. Germline V gene data show CDR1 as SGHNT and CDR2 as YYREEE (reference sequence).

V usage is TRBV6-6 and J usage is TRBJ1-5; D unresolved. Germline assignment: CDR1 MNHNY and CDR2 SVGAGI (reference sequence). Trimming left V 0 bases short and J 11 bases short, with 14 bases between. The CDR3 consists of 14 residues. The chain's CDR3 is CASSYSPELRSQHF. DNA for the CDR3: TGTGCCAGCAGTTACTCCCCCGAGCTCAGGTCCCAGCATTTT.

V and J are TRBV7-6 and TRBJ2-7, with 7 bases matching TRBD1. V was pared by 5 bases and J by 0 bases, with 7 bases of the junction left unmatched. Germline CDR1 SGHVS, CDR2 FNYEAQ. The length of the CDR3 is 15 residues. CDR3 loop: CASSRPGQISYEQYF. The DNA for the CDR3 is TGTGCCAGCAGCCGGCCGGGACAGATCTCCTACGAGCAGTACTTC.

The V and J genes are TRBV5-1 and TRBJ2-5; 13 positions match TRBD2. J was trimmed by 5 bases and V by 4 bases; bases with no gene match: 8. The CDR3 has 16 amino acids. Germline values: CDR1 SGHRS, CDR2 YFSETQ. The CDR3 sequence is CASSSGLAGAGETQYF. Written as DNA, the CDR3 is TGCGCCAGCAGCAGCGGACTAGCGGGAGCTGGTGAGACCCAGTACTTC.

The chain recombines TRBV7-6 with TRBJ2-1; TRBD2 matches 7 bases. Germline CDR1 and CDR2: SGHVS and FNYEAQ. V lost 2 bases, J lost 2 bases, and 0 bases stayed unmatched. The CDR3 consists of 14 residues. As DNA, the CDR3 is TGTGCCAGCAGCTTAAGCGGGACCTACAATGAGCAGTTCTTC. Translating it yields CASSLSGTYNEQFF.

The chain uses TRBV7-6 and TRBJ2-7; perhaps TRBD2 as D (6 bases). V gave up 5 bases and J gave up 2 bases, with 13 bases separating them. The CDR3 consists of 14 residues. In germline, CDR1 is SGHVS, CDR2 FNYEAQ. CDR3 sequence (DNA): TGTGCCAGCAGCGAAGCGGGCGAAACCTACGAGCAGTACTTC. As protein: CASSEAGETYEQYF.

The table lists this clone with a count of one. CDR3 DNA: TGTGCCAGCAGCTTAGGAGATCTGGCGAACTACGAGCAGTACTTC. Its protein is CASSLGDLANYEQYF. The rearrangement links TRBV7-6 to TRBJ2-7; D remains ambiguous. CDR3 length equals 15 residues. The germline V gene encodes CDR1 SGHVS and CDR2 FNYEAQ. Trimming pared 1 base from V and 3 bases from J, leaving 13 bases between. The full variable domain, rest sourced from reference TRBV7-6 and TRBJ2-7, is GAGVSQSPRYKVTKRGQDVALRCDPISGHVSLYWYRQALGQGPEFLTYFNYEAQQDKSGLPNDRFSAERPEGSISTLTIQRTEQRDSAMYRCASSLGDLANYEQYFGPGTRLTVT.

This chain joins TRBV18 and TRBJ2-7; TRBD2 is a possible D gene (6 bases). Between the trimmed V and J ends, which lost 2 bases and 2 bases, there was a span of 16 bases. Germline V CDR1 and CDR2: KGHSH, LQKENI. This CDR3 is 16 amino acids long. The CDR3 protein is CASSPRGSGATYEQYF. Written as DNA, the CDR3 is TGTGCCAGCTCACCAAGGGGTAGCGGAGCCACCTACGAGCAGTACTTC.

The rearrangement joins TRBV9 to TRBJ2-7; TRBD2 agrees at 13 bases. This CDR3 has 18 residues. J gave up 7 bases and V 4 bases, and 17 bases lay outside the gene matches. CDR1 and CDR2 (germline): SGDLS, YYNGEE. CDR3 sequence reads: CASSPNKGLAGEYGEQYF. CDR3 DNA sequence: TGTGCCAGCAGCCCCAATAAAGGACTAGCGGGAGAATATGGGGAGCAGTACTTC.

The chain has TRBV19 and TRBJ2-7; possibly TRBD2 for D (6 bases). Trimming cost V 7 bases and J 3 bases, with 25 bases left between them. Germline lookup yields CDR1 LNHDA and CDR2 SQIVND (reference sequence). This CDR3 is built from 17 residues. CDR3 amino acids: CASTASRGDGRLYEQYF. DNA of the CDR3: TGTGCCAGTACCGCTAGTCGTGGGGACGGGAGACTCTACGAGCAGTACTTC.

J is TRBJ2-1 and V is TRBV10-3, with D hard to call. With 11 bases removed from V and 6 bases from J, the gap between germline ends came to 14 bases. CDR1 is ENHRY, CDR2 SYGVKD, per germline. The length of the CDR3 is 12 residues. CDR3 sequence: CAVGSAGNEQFF. As DNA, the CDR3 is TGTGCCGTCGGTTCAGCTGGCAATGAGCAGTTCTTC.